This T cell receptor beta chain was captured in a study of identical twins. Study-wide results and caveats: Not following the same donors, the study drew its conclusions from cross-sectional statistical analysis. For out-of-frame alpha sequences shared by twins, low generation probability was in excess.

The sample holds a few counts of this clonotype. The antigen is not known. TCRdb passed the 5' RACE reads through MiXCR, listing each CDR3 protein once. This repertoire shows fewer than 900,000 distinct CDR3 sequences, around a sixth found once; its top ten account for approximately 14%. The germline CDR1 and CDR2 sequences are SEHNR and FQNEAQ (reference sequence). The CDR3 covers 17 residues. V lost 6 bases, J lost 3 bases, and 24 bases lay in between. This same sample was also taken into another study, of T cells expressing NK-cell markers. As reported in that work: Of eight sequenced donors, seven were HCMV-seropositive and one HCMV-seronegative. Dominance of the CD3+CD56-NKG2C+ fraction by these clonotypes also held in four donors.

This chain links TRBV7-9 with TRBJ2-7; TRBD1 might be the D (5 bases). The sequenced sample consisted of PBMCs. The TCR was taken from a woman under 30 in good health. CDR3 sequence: CASSINYRKSPLYEQYF. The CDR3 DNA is TGTGCCAGCAGTATAAACTACAGGAAAAGCCCTCTCTACGAGCAGTACTTC.